This T cell receptor beta chain is from a study of regulatory and conventional T cells in RAG deficiency. Findings of the study overall: Control T-cell subsets had markedly higher Shannon entropy and lower Simpson indices than RAG-deficient patients.

Sequenced by immunoSEQ multiplex PCR; TCRdb stores in-frame clones only, minus some. The sample holds 6,000 to 8,000 clones, almost 85% seen once. As for this clone: The antigen remains undetermined.

V lost 0 bases, J lost 2 bases, and 6 bases stayed unmatched. There are 17 residues in the CDR3. Germline-derived CDR1 and CDR2 are LNHNV and YYDKDF (reference sequence). This sample was also put to use in a study of regulatory T cells. That paper states: The primer mix had 52 TRBV and 13 TRBJ primers. Patient repertoires had restricted TRB V-J pairs and skewed V and J usage, most in Tregs.

The sequencing sample was made of CD8+ T cells sorted from blood. The clonotype originates from a human donor in good health. The chain carries TRBV15 and TRBJ2-5, with 10 nucleotides matching TRBD2. CDR3: CATSRDWPSGGQETQYF. The CDR3 DNA sequence: TGTGCCACCAGCAGAGATTGGCCTAGCGGGGGACAAGAGACCCAGTACTTC. The full variable domain, its missing parts supplied by reference TRBV15 and TRBJ2-5, is DAMVIQNPRYQVTQFGKPVTLSCSQTLNHNVMYWYQQKSSQAPKLLFHYYDKDFNNEADTPDNFQSRRPNTSFCFLDIRSPGLGDTAMYLCATSRDWPSGGQETQYFGPGTRLLVL.